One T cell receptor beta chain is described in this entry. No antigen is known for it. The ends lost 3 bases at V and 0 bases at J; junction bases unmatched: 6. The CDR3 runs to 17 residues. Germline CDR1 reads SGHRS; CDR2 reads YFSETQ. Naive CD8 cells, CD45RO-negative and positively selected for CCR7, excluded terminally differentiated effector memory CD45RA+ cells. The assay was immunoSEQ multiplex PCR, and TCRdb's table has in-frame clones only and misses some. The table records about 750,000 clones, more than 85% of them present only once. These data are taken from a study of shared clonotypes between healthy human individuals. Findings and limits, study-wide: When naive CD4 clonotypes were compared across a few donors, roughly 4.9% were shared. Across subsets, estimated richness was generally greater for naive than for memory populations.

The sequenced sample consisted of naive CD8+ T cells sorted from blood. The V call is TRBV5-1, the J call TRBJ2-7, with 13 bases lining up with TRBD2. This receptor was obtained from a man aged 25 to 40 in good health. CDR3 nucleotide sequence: TGCGCCAGCAGCTGGGGGGGGACTAGCGGGACCTCCTACGAGCAGTACTTC. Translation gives CASSWGGTSGTSYEQYF.